The 26 T cell receptor beta chains in this list originate from one sample, sequenced in a study of shared clonotypes between healthy human individuals. Sequencing was performed with immunoSEQ multiplex PCR; in TCRdb, only in-frame clones are kept and a portion is missing. Seen here are about 710,000 clones, 73% observed once, and the top ten hold 1.5% to 2%. Sequencing was done on a sample of memory CD4+ T cells sorted from blood. The sample's subset: CD45RA-negative fraction. The receptors come from a woman aged 25 to 39 in good health.

Concerning this clone: The same CDR3 arises from other DNA sequences in this sample as well. V usage is TRBV7-8 and J usage is TRBJ1-5; D ambiguous. The CDR3 has 12 residues. V was trimmed by 1 base and J by 5 bases, leaving 3 bases between them. In germline, CDR1 is SGHVS, CDR2 FQNEAQ. CDR3 DNA: TGTGCCAGCAGCTTAGTGGATCAGCCCCAGCATTTT. This translates into CASSLVDQPQHF.

V gene TRBV27 combines with J gene TRBJ2-7; TRBD2 aligns across 8 bases. The CDR3 sequence is 15 residues long. Germline V gene lookup returns CDR1 MNHEY and CDR2 SMNVEV (reference sequence). After removal of 3 bases from V and 2 bases from J, the junction contained 6 bases not matched to a gene. CDR3 region: CASSLPAGEAYEQYF. CDR3 in DNA: TGTGCCAGCAGTTTGCCAGCGGGAGAGGCCTACGAGCAGTACTTC.

The chain has TRBV5-1 and TRBJ1-4; no definite D call. Germline V CDR1 and CDR2: SGHRS, YFSETQ. The CDR3 consists of 13 residues. Trimming left V 6 bases short and J 8 bases short, with 14 bases between. CDR3 nucleotide sequence: TGCGCCAGCAAGGACGTAGGGAGAGAAAAACTGTTTTTT. Protein sequence: CASKDVGREKLFF. The full variable domain, rest sourced from reference TRBV5-1 and TRBJ1-4, is KAGVTQTPRYLIKTRGQQVTLSCSPISGHRSVSWYQQTPGQGLQFLFEYFSETQRNKGNFPGRFSGRQFSNSRSEMNVSTLELGDSALYLCASKDVGREKLFFGSGTQLSVL.

This clone appeared once. The rearrangement links TRBV15 to TRBJ1-5; 7 bases map to TRBD1. J gave up 3 bases and V 8 bases, and 4 bases lay outside the gene matches. Per the germline V gene, CDR1 is LNHNV and CDR2 is YYDKDF (reference sequence). The CDR3 runs 13 residues. The chain's CDR3 is CATGGQVNQPQHF. CDR3 nucleotides: TGTGCCACCGGAGGACAGGTCAATCAGCCCCAGCATTTT.

The V gene is TRBV5-4, the J gene TRBJ1-2; a weak D match, TRBD1 (6 bases). V was trimmed by 5 bases and J by 5 bases, leaving 16 bases between them. Germline CDR1 is SGHNT and CDR2 is YYREEE (reference sequence). The CDR3 loop spans 14 amino acids. CDR3 in DNA: TGTGCCAGCAGATGGGGGCGGGGGGAGTATGGCTACACCTTC. As protein: CASRWGRGEYGYTF.

V is TRBV6-5 and J is TRBJ2-3, with 8 positions matching TRBD2. Germline-derived CDR1 and CDR2 are MNHEY and SVGAGI. The CDR3 length is 12 residues. The V segment lost 2 bases and the J segment 10 bases; nucleotides outside the gene matches: 2. The CDR3 DNA reads as TGTGCCAGCAGTTACCGGGGGGGGGCGCAGTATTTT. Amino acid sequence: CASSYRGGAQYF.

V gene TRBV5-1 combines with J gene TRBJ2-1; D uncertain. V was clipped by 7 bases and J by 9 bases, with 8 bases between them. The CDR3 extends over 10 amino acids. Germline CDR1 is SGHRS and CDR2 is YFSETQ. The CDR3 DNA sequence: TGCGCCAGCGAGACCTTTGAGCAGTTCTTC. Translated, it gives CASETFEQFF.

The CDR3 bases are TGTGCCAGCAGCTTAGGTGGGCGCATTCCTGGGGCCAACGTCCTGACTTTC. It encodes CASSLGGRIPGANVLTF. The rearrangement links TRBV7-3 to TRBJ2-6; no clear D gene. The length of the CDR3 is 17 residues. Looked up from germline, CDR1 is SGHTA and CDR2 is FQGTGA. V gave up 2 bases and J gave up 2 bases, with 13 bases separating them.

The chain joins TRBV7-2 to TRBJ2-5; perhaps TRBD1 as D (6 bases). The CDR3 length is 14 residues. Germline assignment: CDR1 SGHTA and CDR2 FQGNSA. V lost 0 bases, J lost 6 bases, and 11 bases lay in between. CDR3 DNA: TGTGCCAGCAGCTTAGCTCTGGGGGCGAAGACCCAGTACTTC. Translation gives CASSLALGAKTQYF.

The rearrangement joins TRBV19 to TRBJ1-3; 9 bases line up with TRBD1. The CDR3 covers 15 residues. Germline assignment: CDR1 LNHDA and CDR2 SQIVND (reference sequence). J lost 1 base, V lost 5 bases, and 3 bases had no gene match. CDR3 sequence (DNA): TGTGCCAGTAGTGTACAGGGGGCGTCTGGAAACACCATATATTTT. Translation gives CASSVQGASGNTIYF.

At least ten counts were recorded for this clone. This chain uses TRBV2 with TRBJ2-7; TRBD1 is a possible D gene (6 bases). CDR3 length: 13 residues. Germline V gene data show CDR1 as SNHLY and CDR2 as FYNNEI. V was pared by 8 bases and J by 0 bases, with 11 bases between. DNA for the CDR3: TGTGCCAGCGCAGGGGACAACTCCTACGAGCAGTACTTC. Translation gives CASAGDNSYEQYF.

The chain recombines TRBV7-9 with TRBJ1-4; tentatively, D is TRBD1 (5 bases). There are 17 residues in the CDR3. The germline V and J ends were trimmed by 5 bases and 1 base, with 17 bases remaining between them. Germline V gives CDR1 SEHNR, CDR2 FQNEAQ (reference sequence). CDR3 bases: TGTGCCAGCAGCACCGGGCCAGGGCCGGTAACTAATGAAAAACTGTTTTTT. It translates to CASSTGPGPVTNEKLFF.

This chain uses TRBV30 with TRBJ2-7, with 9 bases matching TRBD2. V was pared by 4 bases and J by 3 bases, with 7 bases of the junction left unmatched. The CDR3 sequence is 14 residues long. CDR1 GTSNPN and CDR2 SVGIG come from the germline V gene (reference sequence). The CDR3 coding sequence is TGTGCCTGGACCCGGACTAGCGATCACTACGAGCAGTACTTC. It is translated as CAWTRTSDHYEQYF.

The V call is TRBV5-1, the J call TRBJ1-5, with TRBD1 identical over 7 bases. Germline CDR1 reads SGHRS; CDR2 reads YFSETQ. V shed 4 bases and J 6 bases; nucleotides not matched to a gene: 10. The CDR3 length is 15 residues. The CDR3 loop reads CASSPEGAIGQPQHF. In DNA, the CDR3 is TGCGCCAGCAGCCCGGAGGGGGCTATCGGTCAGCCCCAGCATTTT.

The CDR3 nucleotides read TGCGCCAGCAGCTTGGCACAACGACACAGGGGGTCTTACGAGCAGTACTTC. It encodes CASSLAQRHRGSYEQYF. This rearrangement joins TRBV5-1 to TRBJ2-7, with 8 bases lining up with TRBD1. Germline lookup yields CDR1 SGHRS and CDR2 YFSETQ. CDR3 length equals 17 residues. J was trimmed by 4 bases and V by 0 bases; bases with no gene match: 12.

The chain links TRBV21-1 to TRBJ1-1; TRBD1 is the table's D call and was not checked against the DNA. TRBV21-1 is termed a pseudogene. The CDR3 length is 18 residues. The DNA for the CDR3 is TGTGCCAGCAGCAAGTTACCTTGCGCACAGGGGGCGAACACTGAAGCTTTCTTT. It translates to CASSKLPCAQGANTEAFF.

This clone was seen only once. Other DNA sequences of this sample code for an identical CDR3. V usage is TRBV7-9 and J usage is TRBJ1-5; 8 bases align to TRBD1. This CDR3 region has 14 residues. Germline CDR1 reads SEHNR; CDR2 reads FQNEAQ (reference sequence). After removal of 4 bases from V and 7 bases from J, the junction contained 6 bases not matched to a gene. In nucleotides, the CDR3 is TGTGCCAGCAGCTCACAGGGGGGTGGGCAGCCCCAGCATTTT. Translation: CASSSQGGGQPQHF.

This clone was seen just once. The chain links TRBV2 to TRBJ1-2; D unclear. Trimming removed 3 bases at V and 2 bases at J, with 10 bases between. The CDR3 covers 14 residues. Germline V lookup: CDR1 SNHLY, CDR2 FYNNEI. The CDR3 DNA is TGTGCCAGCAGTGATTTTACGGGGAACTATGGCTACACCTTC. It is translated as CASSDFTGNYGYTF.

The genes are TRBV10-3 and TRBJ1-1; a weak D match, TRBD1 (6 bases). The germline CDR1 and CDR2 sequences are ENHRY and SYGVKD. V lost 1 base and J 12 bases, leaving 15 bases between the germline ends. There are 13 residues in the CDR3. For the CDR3, the DNA is TGTGCCATCAGTGAGTTGGAGGGGGATTCATCTTTCTTT. As protein: CAISELEGDSSFF.

The CDR3 region is CASSLTGGGYTF. In DNA, the CDR3 is TGTGCCAGCAGTCTGACGGGGGGCGGCTACACCTTC. The genes are TRBV5-6 and TRBJ1-2; D perhaps matches TRBD1 (6 bases). V was trimmed by 5 bases and J by 8 bases, leaving 13 bases between them. Germline CDR1 reads SGHDT; CDR2 reads YYEEEE. This CDR3 comprises 12 residues.

J is TRBJ2-7 and V is TRBV6-6; a possible D gene is TRBD1 (5 bases). V was clipped by 8 bases and J by 2 bases, with 10 bases between them. The CDR3 contains 12 residues. The V gene's germline CDR1 is MNHNY and CDR2 SVGAGI (reference sequence). Written as DNA, the CDR3 is TGTGCCAGCGGACACCTGCCCTACGAGCAGTACTTC. Translation gives CASGHLPYEQYF.

The sample holds many counts of this clone. This rearrangement joins TRBV7-7 to TRBJ2-7, with 7 nucleotides matching TRBD1. This CDR3 has 15 residues. Germline trimming cut 5 bases from V and 2 bases from J; bases unmatched to any gene: 9. Germline assignment: CDR1 SSHAT and CDR2 FNYEAQ (reference sequence). The CDR3 sequence is CASSPGTDPAYEQYF. CDR3 DNA sequence: TGTGCCAGCAGCCCCGGGACAGATCCTGCCTACGAGCAGTACTTC.

V gene TRBV6-5 combines with J gene TRBJ2-7, with TRBD1 identical over 8 bases. Trimming took 5 bases from V and 2 from J; bases not matched to a gene: 8. CDR3 length: 15 residues. Germline V lookup: CDR1 MNHEY, CDR2 SVGAGI. The CDR3 protein is CASSKTGGSAYEQYF. Here the CDR3 DNA reads TGTGCCAGCAGTAAAACAGGGGGTAGCGCCTACGAGCAGTACTTC.

The CDR3 is CASSGGLTGIIQETQYF. CDR3 coding DNA: TGTGCCAGCAGCGGGGGGTTGACAGGGATTATTCAAGAGACCCAGTACTTC. The chain recombines TRBV2 with TRBJ2-5, with D perhaps given as TRBD1 or TRBD2 (7 bases each). The CDR3 is made up of 17 amino acids. Germline CDR1 reads SNHLY; CDR2 reads FYNNEI. Trimming left V 6 bases short and J 2 bases short, with 22 bases between.

The chain links TRBV5-5 to TRBJ1-1, with D possibly being TRBD1 (5 bases). Germline V gene sequence: CDR1 SGHKS, CDR2 YYEKEE (reference sequence). The CDR3 runs 15 residues. Trimming took 4 bases from V and 1 from J, leaving 14 bases between them. The CDR3 reads CASSDIAGTNTEAFF. CDR3 in DNA: TGTGCCAGCAGCGACATAGCAGGGACGAACACTGAAGCTTTCTTT. Variable domain in full (rest from reference TRBV5-5 and TRBJ1-1): DAGVTQSPTHLIKTRGQQVTLRCSPISGHKSVSWYQQVLGQGPQFIFQYYEKEERGRGNFPDRFSARQFPNYSSELNVNALLLGDSALYLCASSDIAGTNTEAFFGQGTRLTVV.

The V call is TRBV7-9, the J call TRBJ1-2; a weak D match, TRBD1 (6 bases). The CDR3 is made up of 12 amino acids. CDR1 and CDR2 (germline): SEHNR, FQNEAQ (reference sequence). V was shortened by 8 bases and J by 7 bases, with 14 bases between the two germline ends. CDR3 loop: CASGQGGIGYTF. CDR3 sequence (DNA): TGTGCCAGCGGCCAAGGGGGGATTGGCTACACCTTC.